The T cell receptor beta chain under discussion was sequenced for a study of circulating and synovial CD4+ cells in juvenile arthritis. Profiled with immunoSEQ multiplex PCR; TCRdb holds only in-frame clones, not every one. In the table there are thousands of clones, roughly four fifths of which are singletons. About this clone itself: Antigen specificity is unknown.

The study, taken as a whole, reports: Circulating pathogenic-like and bulk T cells looked alike by Vbeta family usage. Bulk blood CD4 samples held at least an order of magnitude more or fewer genomes than CPL.

V lost 4 bases to trimming and J lost 5 bases; unmatched junction nucleotides: 9. This CDR3 has 16 amino acids. Per germline, CDR1 MDHEN and CDR2 SYDVKM. Sequencing was performed on CD4+ T cells from synovial fluid. This sequence joins TRBV28 and TRBJ2-2; 8 positions match TRBD2. The receptor was derived from a human donor with juvenile idiopathic arthritis. Here the CDR3 reads CASSSHGGGGTGELFF. CDR3 bases: TGTGCCAGCAGTTCCCACGGGGGGGGCGGGACCGGGGAGCTGTTTTTT.